Each of the 15 T cell receptor beta chains below was sequenced from the same sample in a study of siplizumab effects on memory and regulatory T cells. The table came from immunoSEQ multiplex PCR; TCRdb's copy has only in-frame clones and leaves some out. There are 110,000 or so clones in the sample; approximately 94% occur only once, and around 0.29% lies in the top ten. The sample comprised CD4+ T cells sorted from blood. The source of these receptors is a human donor in good health.

CDR3 protein: CASMRGGQGYEQYF. In nucleotides, the CDR3 is TGTGCCAGCATGCGAGGCGGACAGGGCTACGAGCAGTACTTC. V and J are TRBV5-6 and TRBJ2-7; the match to TRBD1 covers 8 bases. In germline, CDR1 is SGHDT, CDR2 YYEEEE. The ends lost 6 bases at V and 3 bases at J; junction bases unmatched: 8. CDR3 size: 14 residues.

The chain is built from TRBV18 and TRBJ2-5; 14 bases are shared with TRBD2. Germline V gene lookup returns CDR1 KGHSH and CDR2 LQKENI. The CDR3 extends over 16 amino acids. Trimming removed 3 bases from V and 5 bases from J; junction bases left unmatched: 5. The CDR3: CASSPGLAGVRETQYF. Written as DNA, the CDR3 is TGTGCCAGCTCACCGGGACTAGCGGGAGTTCGGGAGACCCAGTACTTC.

The chain recombines TRBV5-1 with TRBJ2-2, with unresolved D. The CDR3 length is 13 residues. Germline V gene data show CDR1 as SGHRS and CDR2 as YFSETQ. The germline V and J ends were trimmed by 8 bases and 4 bases, with 12 bases remaining between them. The CDR3 DNA reads TGCGCCAGTACCCTTCCAGGCACCGGGGAGCTGTTTTTT. This sequence encodes CASTLPGTGELFF.

This chain joins TRBV4-1 and TRBJ2-7; 8 bases are shared with TRBD2. The CDR3 consists of 16 residues. CDR1 MGHRA and CDR2 YSYEKL come from the germline V gene. J lost 2 bases, V lost 1 base, and 7 bases had no gene match. The DNA for the CDR3 is TGCGCCAGCAGCCAAGGAGGCGGGACTAGACCCTACGAGCAGTACTTC. Translated: CASSQGGGTRPYEQYF.

This chain links TRBV6-1 with TRBJ2-7; no clear D gene. Germline values: CDR1 MNHNS, CDR2 SASEGT. Trimming removed 1 base at V and 4 bases at J, with 17 bases between. The CDR3 consists of 16 residues. The CDR3 reads CASSEVGWQEGYEQYF. CDR3 DNA sequence: TGTGCCAGCAGTGAAGTGGGGTGGCAGGAAGGGTACGAGCAGTACTTC.

The chain uses TRBV19 and TRBJ2-1, with 13 positions matching TRBD2. This CDR3 contains 18 residues. V dropped 3 bases and J dropped 3; count of bases not matched to a gene: 8. Per the germline V gene, CDR1 is LNHDA and CDR2 is SQIVND (reference sequence). CDR3 coding DNA: TGTGCCAGTAGTATTAGAGGACTAGCGGGGGCCCTCTACAATGAGCAGTTCTTC. Protein: CASSIRGLAGALYNEQFF.

V is TRBV6-5 and J is TRBJ1-5; D gene uncertain. V was clipped by 7 bases and J by 5 bases, with 12 bases between them. Germline V lookup: CDR1 MNHEY, CDR2 SVGAGI. This CDR3 region has 13 residues. CDR3 DNA sequence: TGTGCCAGCAAGGCAGCCCCGGATCAGCCCCAGCATTTT. Translating it yields CASKAAPDQPQHF.

The chain links TRBV6-5 to TRBJ1-3; D not resolved. The CDR3 totals 16 residues. The germline gives CDR1 MNHEY, CDR2 SVGAGI. V was cut by 3 bases and J by 0 bases, with 12 bases left in between. CDR3 coding DNA: TGTGCCAGCAGTTATTCCTTGGACCCCTCTGGAAACACCATATATTTT. This sequence encodes CASSYSLDPSGNTIYF.

For the CDR3, the DNA is TGTGCCAGCAGTTACGGACCAGGGGAAGGCTCGGGGTATTTT. Translated, it gives CASSYGPGEGSGYF. This sequence joins TRBV6-6 and TRBJ2-3; D is possibly TRBD1 (6 bases). Germline V gene sequence: CDR1 MNHNY, CDR2 SVGAGI (reference sequence). V was shortened by 2 bases and J by 14 bases, with 20 bases between the two germline ends. CDR3 size: 14 residues.

The chain couples TRBV7-6 to TRBJ2-2; 8 nucleotides align to TRBD1. The germline V gene encodes CDR1 SGHVS and CDR2 FNYEAQ. The CDR3 spans 15 residues. Unmatched junction bases numbered 7, after V lost 5 bases and J lost 5 bases. This CDR3 is CASSRGNRGTGELFF. In nucleotides, the CDR3 is TGTGCCAGCAGCCGGGGGAACAGGGGGACCGGGGAGCTGTTTTTT. The variable domain in full, with the rest retrieved from reference TRBV7-6 and TRBJ2-2, is GAGVSQSPRYKVTKRGQDVALRCDPISGHVSLYWYRQALGQGPEFLTYFNYEAQQDKSGLPNDRFSAERPEGSISTLTIQRTEQRDSAMYRCASSRGNRGTGELFFGEGSRLTVL.

The V gene is TRBV6-1, the J gene TRBJ1-2; no clear D gene. The CDR3 contains 12 residues. V was cut by 4 bases and J by 0 bases, with 3 bases left in between. Germline loops: CDR1 MNHNS, CDR2 SASEGT. The CDR3 region has the DNA TGTGCCAGCAGTGCAGCTAACTATGGCTACACCTTC. This translates into CASSAANYGYTF.

The chain is built from TRBV6-1 and TRBJ1-1; tentative D call: TRBD1 (5 bases). Germline lookup yields CDR1 MNHNS and CDR2 SASEGT. The CDR3 has 13 residues. V was cut by 3 bases and J by 10 bases, with 15 bases left in between. DNA of the CDR3: TGTGCCAGCAGTGACCGATTAGGGGTGCGAGCTTTCTTT. It encodes CASSDRLGVRAFF.

This chain uses TRBV7-8 with TRBJ1-1; possible D gene TRBD1, 6 bases. With 3 bases removed from V and 2 bases from J, the gap between germline ends came to 13 bases. In germline, CDR1 is SGHVS, CDR2 FQNEAQ. The CDR3 totals 15 residues. The CDR3 reads CASSFPRTANTEAFF. Written as DNA, the CDR3 is TGTGCCAGCAGCTTCCCCCGGACAGCAAACACTGAAGCTTTCTTT.

This chain's CDR3 is CASIGQGAESTEAFF. The CDR3 DNA reads as TGTGCCAGCATCGGACAGGGCGCGGAAAGCACTGAAGCTTTCTTT. The chain uses TRBV25-1 and TRBJ1-1, with 8 positions matching TRBD1. In germline, CDR1 is MGHDK, CDR2 SYGVNS. There are 15 residues in the CDR3. V lost 7 bases and J lost 4; bases outside the gene matches: 11.

This clone was counted once. This chain connects TRBV9 to TRBJ2-2; D uncertain. The CDR3 has 14 amino acids. From germline, CDR1 is SGDLS and CDR2 YYNGEE. V was trimmed by 2 bases and J by 6 bases, leaving 11 bases between them. CDR3 amino acids: CASSVLSEAGELFF. For the CDR3, the DNA is TGTGCCAGCAGCGTCCTTTCAGAAGCCGGGGAGCTGTTTTTT.